These 6 T cell receptor beta chains share one sample of origin, sequenced in a study of blood T cell dynamics during melanoma immunotherapy. Here immunoSEQ multiplex PCR was the method, and the copy in TCRdb shows in-frame clones only, minus some. The data show about 8,400 clones, approximately 85% seen once. The time point here: week 3, after first cycle of checkpoint inhibitor. This material consisted of blood, taken from a patient treated with checkpoint blockade. The source is a human donor with melanoma.

This sequence joins TRBV5-1 and TRBJ2-3, with 9 bases aligning to TRBD1. V dropped 2 bases and J dropped 1; count of bases not matched to a gene: 14. Germline values: CDR1 SGHRS, CDR2 YFSETQ. The CDR3 is 19 amino acids. CDR3 residues: CASSFSYKPGQGGTDTQYF. The DNA for the CDR3 is TGCGCCAGCAGCTTCTCATATAAACCGGGACAGGGAGGCACAGATACGCAGTATTTT.

A single count supports this clone. The genes are TRBV6-1 and TRBJ1-1; 8 nucleotides agree with TRBD1. Germline CDR1 reads MNHNS; CDR2 reads SASEGT. V dropped 7 bases and J dropped 5; count of bases not matched to a gene: 9. The CDR3 totals 14 residues. CDR3 bases: TGTGCCAGCACTGCGACAGGGGCCTTGACTGAAGCTTTCTTT. It yields the protein CASTATGALTEAFF.

V is TRBV5-1 and J is TRBJ2-7; 9 positions match TRBD1. V lost 8 bases to trimming and J lost 2 bases; unmatched junction nucleotides: 8. Germline V CDR1 and CDR2: SGHRS, YFSETQ. This CDR3 has 14 amino acids. CDR3 residues: CARTGTGPTYEQYF. The CDR3 region has the DNA TGCGCCAGAACCGGGACAGGGCCTACCTACGAGCAGTACTTC.

The chain combines TRBV11-2 with TRBJ1-6, with D perhaps matching TRBD1 (5 bases). V lost 5 bases, J lost 5 bases, and 19 bases lay in between. The CDR3 totals 17 residues. Germline V gives CDR1 SGHAT, CDR2 FQNNGV. The CDR3 coding sequence is TGTGCCAGCAGCATCATCCCCGCGGGACCAAATAATTCACCCCTCCACTTT. It encodes CASSIIPAGPNNSPLHF.

The V gene is TRBV27, the J gene TRBJ1-1; maybe TRBD1 (5 bases). CDR1 is MNHEY, CDR2 SMNVEV, per germline (reference sequence). The CDR3 spans 13 residues. Trimming took 3 bases from V and 1 from J, leaving 6 bases between them. The CDR3 spells CASSLGGNTEAFF. The CDR3 coding sequence is TGTGCCAGCAGTTTGGGGGGGAACACTGAAGCTTTCTTT.

The CDR3 protein is CASSIGGGEPQHF. The CDR3 DNA follows: TGTGCCAGTAGTATCGGCGGGGGAGAGCCCCAGCATTTT. The chain links TRBV19 to TRBJ1-5, with D possibly being TRBD1 (5 bases). With 3 bases removed from V and 8 bases from J, the gap between germline ends came to 11 bases. Germline V gene sequence: CDR1 LNHDA, CDR2 SQIVND (reference sequence). CDR3 length: 13 residues.